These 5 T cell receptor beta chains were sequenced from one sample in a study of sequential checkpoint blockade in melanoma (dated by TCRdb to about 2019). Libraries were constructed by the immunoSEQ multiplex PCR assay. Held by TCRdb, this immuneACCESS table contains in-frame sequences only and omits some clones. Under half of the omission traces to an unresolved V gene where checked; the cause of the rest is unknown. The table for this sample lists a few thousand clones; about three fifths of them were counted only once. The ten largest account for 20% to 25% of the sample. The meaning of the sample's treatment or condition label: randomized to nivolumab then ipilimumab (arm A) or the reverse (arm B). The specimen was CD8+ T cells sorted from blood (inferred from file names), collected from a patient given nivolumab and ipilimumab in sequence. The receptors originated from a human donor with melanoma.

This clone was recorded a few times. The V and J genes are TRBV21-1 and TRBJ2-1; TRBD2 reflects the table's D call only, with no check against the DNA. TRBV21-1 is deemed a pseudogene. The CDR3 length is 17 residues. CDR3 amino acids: CASSKKGLAGGPSEQFF. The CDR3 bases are TGTGCCAGCAGCAAAAAGGGACTAGCGGGGGGGCCGAGTGAGCAGTTCTTC.

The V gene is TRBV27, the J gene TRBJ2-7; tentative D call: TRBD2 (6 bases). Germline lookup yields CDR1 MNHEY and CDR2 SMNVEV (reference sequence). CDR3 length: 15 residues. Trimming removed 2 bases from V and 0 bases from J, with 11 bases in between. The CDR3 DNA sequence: TGTGCCAGCAGTTTAGGTGTCGGGAGCTCCTACGAGCAGTACTTC. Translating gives CASSLGVGSSYEQYF.

CDR3 coding DNA: TGTGCCAGCAGTCCAAGGACAGGGAAAGATGGAAACACCATATATTTT. This gives the protein CASSPRTGKDGNTIYF. The chain links TRBV27 to TRBJ1-3, with 8 bases identical to TRBD1. The CDR3 has 16 residues. In germline, CDR1 is MNHEY, CDR2 SMNVEV (reference sequence). V shed 5 bases, J shed 3 bases, and the junction held 9 bases outside the gene matches.

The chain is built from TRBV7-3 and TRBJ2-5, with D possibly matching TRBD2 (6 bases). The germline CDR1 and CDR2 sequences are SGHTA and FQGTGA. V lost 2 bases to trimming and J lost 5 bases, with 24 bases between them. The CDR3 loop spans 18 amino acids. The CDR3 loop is CASSLGPWGGGRTETQYF. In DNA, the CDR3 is TGTGCCAGCAGCTTAGGCCCCTGGGGAGGTGGGCGTACGGAGACCCAGTACTTC. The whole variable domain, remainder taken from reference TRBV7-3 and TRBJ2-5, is GAGVSQTPSNKVTEKGKYVELRCDPISGHTALYWYRQSLGQGPEFLIYFQGTGAADDSGLPNDRFFAVRPEGSVSTLKIQRTERGDSAVYLCASSLGPWGGGRTETQYFGPGTRLLVL.

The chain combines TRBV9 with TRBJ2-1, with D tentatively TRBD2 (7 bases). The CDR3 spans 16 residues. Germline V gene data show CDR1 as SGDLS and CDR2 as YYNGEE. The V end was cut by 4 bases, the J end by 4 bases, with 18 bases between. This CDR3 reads CASSPRWGGSYNEQFF. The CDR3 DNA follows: TGTGCCAGCAGCCCCAGATGGGGGGGCTCGTACAATGAGCAGTTCTTC.